Only a few counts were recorded for the clone carrying this TCR beta chain. Its antigen is as yet unknown. This record comes from a study of cytotoxic CD8 clonotypes in ibrutinib-treated CLL. Study results and caveats: Clonality measured at baseline exceeded age-matched healthy donors, tracking circulating CD8+ T-cell counts. Having risen at ibrutinib response, clonality had fallen back toward baseline by progression.

The protocol was immunoSEQ multiplex PCR, while the TCRdb copy is restricted to in-frame clones and leaves out a portion. The table includes under 300,000 clones, approximately 76% detected once. The CDR3 is made up of 14 amino acids. V dropped 3 bases and J dropped 6 bases, with 14 bases sitting between them. Germline V lookup: CDR1 SGDLS, CDR2 YYNGEE. V and J are TRBV9 and TRBJ2-3, with D possibly TRBD2 on 6 matching bases. The sequence was obtained from a human donor with chronic lymphocytic leukemia. The source was PBMCs, collected at disease progression, from a patient treated with ibrutinib. The CDR3 DNA follows: TGTGCCAGCAGCGGTAGAACGGGAGTGGATACGCAGTATTTT. Encoded protein: CASSGRTGVDTQYF.